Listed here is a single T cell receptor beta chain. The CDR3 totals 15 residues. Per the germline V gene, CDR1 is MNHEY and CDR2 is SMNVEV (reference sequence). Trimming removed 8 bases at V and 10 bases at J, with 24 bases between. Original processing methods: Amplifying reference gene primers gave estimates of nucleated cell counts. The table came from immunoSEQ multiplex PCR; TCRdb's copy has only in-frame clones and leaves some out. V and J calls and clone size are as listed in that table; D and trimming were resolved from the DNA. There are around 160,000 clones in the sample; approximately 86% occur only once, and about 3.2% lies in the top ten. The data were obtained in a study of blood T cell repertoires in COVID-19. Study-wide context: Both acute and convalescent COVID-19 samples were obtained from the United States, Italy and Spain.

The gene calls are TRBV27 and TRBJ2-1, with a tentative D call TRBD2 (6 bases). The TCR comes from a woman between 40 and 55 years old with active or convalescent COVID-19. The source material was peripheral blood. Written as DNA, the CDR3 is TGTGCCAGCGGCTTTATGGGAGCGGGTACGGTGGAGCAGTTCTTC. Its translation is CASGFMGAGTVEQFF.